This entry describes one T cell receptor (beta chain). Its cognate antigen is unknown. This record comes from a study of T cells in localized non-small cell lung cancer. Whole-study results and caveats: A median of about 54 of the top 100 tumor clones appeared in adjacent lung, which was paired and uninvolved. Sequence data derive from only one tumor region, so heterogeneity remains possible. Clonality of T cells reached its maximum in uninvolved adjacent lung, surpassing tumor.

This table comes from immunoSEQ multiplex PCR, and its TCRdb copy is limited to in-frame clones, with some not included. The sample records some 22,000 clones, around nine tenths being singletons. Germline CDR1 MDHEN, CDR2 SYDVKM. V lost 6 bases and J lost 2; bases outside the gene matches: 4. The CDR3 is 14 residues long. This sequence originates from a man aged 35-75 years with stage II squamous cell lung carcinoma. This chain links TRBV28 with TRBJ2-5, with 9 bases lining up with TRBD1. The sample in question was PBMCs, obtained before any cancer treatment. CDR3 amino acids: CASSRQGGQETQYF. The CDR3 bases are TGTGCCAGCAGCCGACAGGGGGGGCAAGAGACCCAGTACTTC.